Included here is one T cell receptor beta chain sequence, with context. As yet, its antigen is unknown. The PCR was carried out with 60 Vbeta primers and 13 Jbeta primers. Repertoires were generated with immunoSEQ multiplex PCR, while TCRdb's copy carries only in-frame clones and drops some. The table lists under 150,000 clones, 65% to 85% of them singletons. The sample comes from a study of cytomegalovirus exposure and HLA in healthy donors. General study results and limits: Using a false discovery rate of 0.05, a later analysis showed that 15,000 to 20,000 TCR beta sequences were associated with HLA alleles.

Sequencing was done on a sample of PBMCs. The clonotype comes from a woman in her 40s in good health and CMV-seropositive.

The CDR3: CASSYSRTSGNEQFF. As DNA, the CDR3 is TGTGCCAGCAGTTACTCCCGGACTAGCGGCAATGAGCAGTTCTTC. The genes are TRBV6-6 and TRBJ2-1, with 10 bases identical to TRBD2. In germline, CDR1 is MNHNY, CDR2 SVGAGI (reference sequence). V was clipped by 0 bases and J by 6 bases; unmatched bases: 2. CDR3 length: 15 residues.